Listed below are T cell receptor beta chains from one sample, sequenced in a study of blood T cells in healthy people across ages. TCRdb recomputed calls from the 5' RACE reads with MiXCR, one row per CDR3 protein. The repertoire includes roughly 1,500,000 distinct CDR3 sequences, approximately 42% of them detected once, and 6.5% to 10% sits in the top ten. The sequenced sample was blood. Receptors originate from a woman aged 18 to 35 in good health. The CDR3 runs from the conserved cysteine through the conserved F or W. The order of the fields is J gene, clone size, V gene, D gene, CDR3 protein, CDR3 DNA. The D gene is left open where the match is weak. Clone size is not always given. Where it is, it says once, few, many or a class for expanded clones.

J: TRBJ1-5; size: .; V: TRBV6-5; D: .; CDR3: CASSYKLNQPQHF; DNA: TGTGCCAGCAGTTATAAGCTAAATCAGCCCCAGCATTTT
J: TRBJ2-1; size: few; V: TRBV12-3/TRBV12-4; D: .; CDR3: CASSLGVGYNEQFF; DNA: TGTGCCAGCAGCCTCGGGGTAGGCTACAATGAGCAGTTCTTC
J: TRBJ1-2; size: .; V: TRBV6-5; D: .; CDR3: CASGPGANYGYTF; DNA: TGTGCCAGCGGCCCGGGGGCTAACTATGGCTACACCTTC
J: TRBJ2-3; size: .; V: TRBV30; D: .; CDR3: CAWSMGASTDTQYF; DNA: TGTGCCTGGAGTATGGGGGCCAGCACAGATACGCAGTATTTT
J: TRBJ2-2; size: few; V: TRBV13; D: .; CDR3: CASSLAGIHTGELFF; DNA: TGTGCCAGCAGCTTAGCGGGGATCCACACCGGGGAGCTGTTTTTT
J: TRBJ2-5; size: .; V: TRBV5-1; D: .; CDR3: CASSSSGALRETQYF; DNA: TGCGCCAGCAGCTCATCGGGGGCACTCCGAGAGACCCAGTACTTC
J: TRBJ1-1; size: few; V: TRBV5-1; D: TRBD1; CDR3: CASSGGQGFSTEAFF; DNA: TGCGCCAGCAGCGGGGGACAGGGGTTCAGCACTGAAGCTTTCTTT
J: TRBJ1-2; size: few; V: TRBV7-3; D: .; CDR3: CASSSTGLTGYTF; DNA: TGTGCCAGCAGCTCGACAGGACTAACGGGGTACACCTTC
J: TRBJ2-7; size: .; V: TRBV3-1; D: TRBD1; CDR3: CVSSQGQGGSLGEQYF; DNA: TGTGTCAGCAGCCAAGGACAGGGGGGATCTTTGGGCGAGCAGTACTTC
J: TRBJ1-2; size: .; V: TRBV5-6; D: .; CDR3: CASSSQQGLRYGYTF; DNA: TGTGCCAGCAGCTCACAGCAGGGACTCCGCTATGGCTACACCTTC
J: TRBJ1-5; size: once; V: TRBV12-3/TRBV12-4; D: TRBD1; CDR3: CASSLQEGATRQPQHF; DNA: TGTGCCAGCAGTTTACAAGAGGGGGCGACTCGTCAGCCCCAGCATTTT
J: TRBJ2-3; size: few; V: TRBV9; D: TRBD1; CDR3: CASTGGQGILTQYF; DNA: TGTGCCAGCACCGGGGGACAGGGAATTCTTACGCAGTATTTT
J: TRBJ2-3; size: .; V: TRBV12-3/TRBV12-4; D: .; CDR3: CASSSTLGVGGDTQYF; DNA: TGTGCCAGCAGTTCGACTCTCGGGGTGGGGGGAGATACGCAGTATTTT
J: TRBJ2-7; size: few; V: TRBV20-1; D: .; CDR3: CSARSLEQYF; DNA: TGCAGTGCTAGAAGCCTCGAGCAGTACTTC
J: TRBJ1-6; size: few; V: TRBV20-1; D: TRBD1; CDR3: CSAATGTGENSPLHF; DNA: TGCAGTGCTGCGACGGGGACAGGGGAAAATTCACCCCTCCACTTT
J: TRBJ2-3; size: few; V: TRBV20-1; D: TRBD1; CDR3: CSAPSDRVDTQYF; DNA: TGCAGTGCTCCCTCCGACAGGGTAGATACGCAGTATTTT
J: TRBJ2-1; size: few; V: TRBV7-6; D: TRBD1; CDR3: CASSLGGGETNSYNEQFF; DNA: TGTGCCAGCAGCTTAGGAGGGGGCGAAACCAACTCCTACAATGAGCAGTTCTTC
J: TRBJ1-1; size: .; V: TRBV3-1; D: .; CDR3: CASSRTSGPSANTEAFF; DNA: TGTGCCAGCAGCCGTACCTCGGGCCCCTCGGCAAACACTGAAGCTTTCTTT
J: TRBJ1-5; size: .; V: TRBV20-1; D: .; CDR3: CSARQGPIFGNQPQHF; DNA: TGCAGTGCTAGGCAGGGACCTATCTTTGGCAATCAGCCCCAGCATTTT
J: TRBJ1-1; size: .; V: TRBV6-5; D: .; CDR3: CASSYSKASRGGAFF; DNA: TGTGCCAGCAGTTACTCGAAGGCGTCCCGGGGAGGAGCTTTCTTT
J: TRBJ1-1; size: .; V: TRBV7-9; D: TRBD1; CDR3: CASSYLTGGHEAFF; DNA: TGTGCCAGCAGCTACTTGACAGGGGGGCATGAAGCTTTCTTT
J: TRBJ2-1; size: few; V: TRBV4-1; D: .; CDR3: CASSQPNPGFADNEQFF; DNA: TGCGCCAGCAGCCAACCGAACCCCGGGTTCGCGGACAATGAGCAGTTCTTC
J: TRBJ2-2; size: few; V: TRBV5-1; D: .; CDR3: CASSTASPGELFF; DNA: TGCGCCAGCAGCACCGCGAGTCCAGGGGAGCTGTTTTTT
J: TRBJ1-1; size: few; V: TRBV28; D: .; CDR3: CASSFAGLNTEAFF; DNA: TGTGCCAGCAGTTTTGCGGGTCTGAACACTGAAGCTTTCTTT
J: TRBJ2-7; size: .; V: TRBV14; D: .; CDR3: CASSFTGASSYEQYF; DNA: TGTGCCAGCAGCTTCACGGGGGCGAGCTCCTACGAGCAGTACTTC
J: TRBJ2-7; size: .; V: TRBV27; D: TRBD1; CDR3: CASSPIPGGEQYF; DNA: TGTGCCAGCAGTCCGATACCAGGGGGCGAGCAGTACTTC
J: TRBJ1-2; size: .; V: TRBV6-1; D: TRBD1; CDR3: CASSRDGPVGTGGYGYTF; DNA: TGTGCCAGCAGTCGGGACGGTCCCGTGGGGACAGGAGGCTATGGCTACACCTTC
J: TRBJ1-2; size: .; V: TRBV24-1; D: TRBD1; CDR3: CATQQGALGGYTF; DNA: TGTGCCACACAACAGGGGGCCTTGGGAGGCTACACCTTC
J: TRBJ2-2; size: .; V: TRBV19; D: .; CDR3: CASSIDGRRNTGELFF; DNA: TGTGCCAGTAGTATAGATGGCAGGCGGAACACCGGGGAGCTGTTTTTT
J: TRBJ1-5; size: .; V: TRBV27; D: TRBD1; CDR3: CASSSTGYSNQPQHF; DNA: TGTGCCAGCAGTTCGACAGGGTATAGCAATCAGCCCCAGCATTTT
J: TRBJ2-1; size: once; V: TRBV10-2; D: TRBD1; CDR3: CAGRLRDRAYNEQFF; DNA: TGCGCCGGCCGTCTCCGGGACAGGGCCTACAATGAGCAGTTCTTC
J: TRBJ2-7; size: .; V: TRBV10-3; D: .; CDR3: CAAISDSSGYEQYF; DNA: TGTGCCGCCATCTCGGACAGTAGCGGCTACGAGCAGTACTTC
J: TRBJ1-5; size: .; V: TRBV12-3/TRBV12-4; D: TRBD1; CDR3: CASSVTGGSTQPQHF; DNA: TGTGCCAGCAGTGTAACAGGGGGGAGTACTCAGCCCCAGCATTTT
J: TRBJ2-1; size: .; V: TRBV20-1; D: .; CDR3: CSASRDTYNEQFF; DNA: TGCAGTGCTAGCAGGGACACATACAATGAGCAGTTCTTC
J: TRBJ1-1; size: few; V: TRBV5-1; D: TRBD1; CDR3: CASSSHRGTKAEAFF; DNA: TGCGCCAGCAGCTCGCACAGGGGGACGAAGGCTGAAGCTTTCTTT
J: TRBJ2-5; size: .; V: TRBV20-1; D: TRBD2; CDR3: CSVKVAGAETQYF; DNA: TGCAGTGTTAAGGTGGCGGGAGCAGAGACCCAGTACTTC
J: TRBJ2-3; size: .; V: TRBV7-2; D: TRBD1; CDR3: CASSVTGETDTQYF; DNA: TGTGCCAGCAGCGTCACAGGGGAGACAGATACGCAGTATTTT
J: TRBJ1-2; size: .; V: TRBV3-1; D: .; CDR3: CASSFSPCGYTF; DNA: TGTGCCAGCAGCTTCAGTCCGTGTGGCTACACCTTC
J: TRBJ2-1; size: many; V: TRBV5-1; D: TRBD2; CDR3: CASSDSGGTYNEQFF; DNA: TGCGCCAGCAGTGACAGCGGGGGGACCTACAATGAGCAGTTCTTC